This T cell receptor (beta chain) was recorded in a study of OX40 agonist ivuxolimab in advanced cancers. Study-wide points: Certain nonresponders additionally had low normalized T-cell clonal expansion.

With respect to this clone: Its antigen is not known.

This table comes from immunoSEQ multiplex PCR, and its TCRdb copy is limited to in-frame clones, with some not included. This sample yields around 66,000 clones, of which 80% to 90% are seen a single time; 10% to 11% belongs to the top ten. V dropped 0 bases and J dropped 3; count of bases not matched to a gene: 1. Germline V gene data show CDR1 as LGHNT and CDR2 as FRNRAP. CDR3 length: 16 residues. This sample comprised CD4+ or CD8+ T cells sorted from blood, obtained in a trial of the OX40 agonist ivuxolimab. The chain links TRBV12-5 to TRBJ2-3; 12 positions agree with TRBD2. The receptor comes from an adult with an advanced solid tumor such as melanoma, head and neck, liver or kidney cancer. The DNA of the CDR3 is TGTGCTAGTGGTTTGGTGGGGACTAGCGGGACAGATACGCAGTATTTT. Its protein product is CASGLVGTSGTDTQYF. Full variable domain (rest looked up from reference TRBV12-5 and TRBJ2-3): DARVTQTPRHKVTEMGQEVTMRCQPILGHNTVFWYRQTMMQGLELLAYFRNRAPLDDSGMPKDRFSAEMPDATLATLKIQPSEPRDSAVYFCASGLVGTSGTDTQYFGPGTRLTVL.